One sample yielded the 17 T cell receptor beta chains listed below, sequenced in a study of T cell responses to AZD1222 COVID-19 vaccine (dated by TCRdb to 2020 to 2022). The library was built by means of the immunoSEQ multiplex PCR assay. TCRdb took over this immuneACCESS table, retaining in-frame rearrangements with V and J assigned. Such tables are incomplete; in checked studies, under half of the missing clones stem from an unresolved V gene, and the remainder is unexplained. The sample data list approximately 100,000 clones, and 75% to 90% of these were observed just once. The ten largest account for 20% of the sample. What the time point label conveys for this sample: baseline before first vaccination. Specimen: peripheral blood, collected on day 0 of AZD1222 vaccination. Source of these receptors: an adult in good health.

The V gene is TRBV5-1, the J gene TRBJ2-3; 7 positions agree with TRBD2. The V gene's germline CDR1 is SGHRS and CDR2 YFSETQ. CDR3 length equals 15 residues. Trimming cost V 0 bases and J 5 bases; bases outside gene matches: 6. The CDR3 nucleotides read TGCGCCAGCAGCTTGGGGACTAGTGGGAAAGATACGCAGTATTTT. It specifies CASSLGTSGKDTQYF.

This rearrangement joins TRBV27 to TRBJ1-3, with unresolved D. Germline-derived CDR1 and CDR2 are MNHEY and SMNVEV (reference sequence). The ends were cut back, 3 bases at V and 3 bases at J, with 12 bases in the middle. There are 15 residues in the CDR3. The CDR3 loop reads CASSLTQAIGNTIYF. CDR3 DNA: TGTGCCAGCAGTTTGACGCAGGCAATTGGAAACACCATATATTTT.

The chain joins TRBV6-6 to TRBJ2-7; D is perhaps TRBD2 (6 bases). V gave up 5 bases and J gave up 2 bases, with 16 bases separating them. CDR3 length: 15 amino acids. Germline lookup yields CDR1 MNHNY and CDR2 SVGAGI (reference sequence). The CDR3 spells CASSLAPGGAYEQYF. The CDR3, as DNA: TGTGCCAGCAGTCTAGCTCCCGGCGGGGCCTACGAGCAGTACTTC.

The chain combines TRBV19 with TRBJ2-5; D might be TRBD2 (6 bases). V lost 3 bases and J lost 4, with 12 bases in between. The CDR3 runs to 14 residues. Germline V lookup: CDR1 LNHDA, CDR2 SQIVND (reference sequence). CDR3 nucleotides: TGTGCCAGTAGTATCGGCGGGGACGGAGAGACCCAGTACTTC. It encodes CASSIGGDGETQYF.

This clone has more than one count but fewer than ten. The V and J genes are TRBV27 and TRBJ2-3; either TRBD1 or TRBD2 may supply D (7 bases each). The V end lost 6 bases, the J end lost 0 bases, and 22 bases lay between the germline ends. The CDR3 covers 18 residues. Germline V lookup: CDR1 MNHEY, CDR2 SMNVEV (reference sequence). CDR3 nucleotide sequence: TGTGCCAGCAGGCGCGGGCAGGGGGGGCTTACTAGCACAGATACGCAGTATTTT. Its translation is CASRRGQGGLTSTDTQYF.

V and J are TRBV5-1 and TRBJ1-1; the D is unclear. Germline V gene lookup returns CDR1 SGHRS and CDR2 YFSETQ. V lost 1 base, J lost 0 bases, and 7 bases lay in between. The CDR3 is made up of 14 amino acids. CDR3 bases: TGCGCCAGCAGCTTGAAGGGTTTGAACACTGAAGCTTTCTTT. Its protein product is CASSLKGLNTEAFF.

The CDR3 DNA follows: TGCGCCAGCAGCCAAGTATTGACGGGGGCAACAGATACGCAGTATTTT. Translated: CASSQVLTGATDTQYF. The gene calls are TRBV4-3 and TRBJ2-3; D may correspond to TRBD1 or TRBD2 (6 bases each). This CDR3 has 16 residues. The germline CDR1 and CDR2 sequences are LGHNA and YSLEER. V was pared by 1 base and J by 3 bases, with 14 bases between.

The rearrangement links TRBV19 to TRBJ2-5; 8 nucleotides agree with TRBD2. V dropped 4 bases and J dropped 5; count of bases not matched to a gene: 12. From germline, CDR1 is LNHDA and CDR2 SQIVND (reference sequence). The CDR3 runs 16 residues. The CDR3 is CASSTASGLVRETQYF. The CDR3 nucleotides read TGTGCCAGTAGTACAGCCTCGGGACTAGTCAGGGAGACCCAGTACTTC.

This chain uses TRBV15 with TRBJ2-3; 12 bases fit TRBD2. The length of the CDR3 is 18 residues. Unmatched junction bases numbered 9, after V lost 0 bases and J lost 5 bases. Germline V gene lookup returns CDR1 LNHNV and CDR2 YYDKDF (reference sequence). The CDR3 region is CATSREPLAGGPRDTQYF. DNA of the CDR3: TGTGCCACCAGCAGAGAGCCGCTAGCGGGAGGGCCTCGAGATACGCAGTATTTT. The full variable domain, with the rest looked up from reference TRBV15 and TRBJ2-3, is DAMVIQNPRYQVTQFGKPVTLSCSQTLNHNVMYWYQQKSSQAPKLLFHYYDKDFNNEADTPDNFQSRRPNTSFCFLDIRSPGLGDTAMYLCATSREPLAGGPRDTQYFGPGTRLTVL.

This sequence joins TRBV28 and TRBJ2-7, with TRBD1 matching 7 bases. The CDR3 sequence is 15 residues long. CDR1 and CDR2 (germline): MDHEN, SYDVKM. Germline trimming cut 3 bases from V and 0 bases from J; bases unmatched to any gene: 5. The CDR3 spells CASSLGDRVSYEQYF. The CDR3 bases are TGTGCCAGCAGTTTGGGAGACAGGGTCTCCTACGAGCAGTACTTC.

This sequence joins TRBV19 and TRBJ1-4; 7 bases are shared with TRBD1. The trim removed 5 bases at V and 8 bases at J, leaving 2 bases unmatched. The CDR3 covers 12 residues. The germline gives CDR1 LNHDA, CDR2 SQIVND (reference sequence). CDR3 in DNA: TGTGCCAGTAGTTCGGGACAGGAAAAACTGTTTTTT. As protein: CASSSGQEKLFF. The entire variable domain, with the rest obtained from reference TRBV19 and TRBJ1-4, is as follows: DGGITQSPKYLFRKEGQNVTLSCEQNLNHDAMYWYRQDPGQGLRLIYYSQIVNDFQKGDIAEGYSVSREKKESFPLTVTSAQKNPTAFYLCASSSGQEKLFFGSGTQLSVL.

This chain uses TRBV19 with TRBJ2-2; D might be TRBD2 (5 bases). This CDR3 contains 15 residues. V was shortened by 9 bases and J by 4 bases, with 18 bases between the two germline ends. CDR1 is LNHDA and CDR2 is SQIVND in the germline V gene (reference sequence). CDR3 residues: CASLTVEGSTGELFF. The CDR3 nucleotides are TGTGCCAGCCTCACGGTTGAGGGAAGCACCGGGGAGCTGTTTTTT.

CDR3 amino acids: CAISLGQGAFGYTF. CDR3 coding DNA: TGTGCCATCAGTTTGGGACAGGGGGCATTTGGCTACACCTTC. The chain is built from TRBV10-3 and TRBJ1-2; TRBD1 aligns across 12 bases. The CDR3 is made up of 14 amino acids. Trimming cost V 5 bases and J 7 bases; bases outside gene matches: 5. Germline V gene sequence: CDR1 ENHRY, CDR2 SYGVKD.

The chain links TRBV11-2 to TRBJ2-5, with unresolved D. Germline CDR1 reads SGHAT; CDR2 reads FQNNGV. CDR3 size: 11 residues. Between the trimmed V and J ends, which lost 4 bases and 1 base, there was a span of 1 base. CDR3 sequence (DNA): TGTGCCAGCAGCTCCCAAGAGACCCAGTACTTC. Amino acid sequence: CASSSQETQYF.

This clone was recorded only once. The V and J genes are TRBV6-2 or TRBV6-3 and TRBJ1-1; D gene ambiguous. Trimming stripped 6 bases from V and 1 base from J, with 18 bases between. The germline gives CDR1 MNHEY, CDR2 SVGEGT. The CDR3 is 16 amino acids. CDR3 DNA: TGTGCCAGCAGCCGTCATTATACTTGGGAGAACACTGAAGCTTTCTTT. This encodes CASSRHYTWENTEAFF.

This clone was seen a single time. The chain couples TRBV6-1 to TRBJ1-2; 7 bases agree with TRBD1. Germline CDR1 MNHNS, CDR2 SASEGT. CDR3 size: 12 residues. Trimming at V came to 3 bases and at J to 8 bases, leaving 3 bases not matched to a gene. The CDR3 spells CASSDRQGGYTF. The DNA of the CDR3 is TGTGCCAGCAGTGACCGACAGGGCGGCTACACCTTC.

The rearrangement uses TRBV9 and TRBJ1-5; D may be TRBD1 (6 bases). This CDR3 is 15 amino acids long. V lost 0 bases, J lost 5 bases, and 12 bases lay in between. Germline V gives CDR1 SGDLS, CDR2 YYNGEE. This CDR3 reads CASSVGGRGDQPQHF. The CDR3 DNA follows: TGTGCCAGCAGCGTAGGGGGCAGGGGAGATCAGCCCCAGCATTTT. The whole variable domain, remainder taken from reference TRBV9 and TRBJ1-5, is DSGVTQTPKHLITATGQRVTLRCSPRSGDLSVYWYQQSLDQGLQFLIQYYNGEERAKGNILERFSAQQFPDLHSELNLSSLELGDSALYFCASSVGGRGDQPQHFGDGTRLSIL.